Below, one T cell receptor (beta chain) is given with its context. Antigen unknown. This specimen includes other DNA sequences encoding the same CDR3. Sequencing used immunoSEQ multiplex PCR; TCRdb keeps in-frame clones, though not all of them. Altogether some 140,000 clones are present, around 90% being singletons, with the ten largest covering 0.19%. The V end was cut by 6 bases, the J end by 3 bases, with 9 bases between. Germline CDR1 is KGHSH and CDR2 is LQKENI. The CDR3 runs to 12 residues. The sample originates from a study of graft-versus-host responses after intestinal transplantation. Findings of the study overall: Recipient marrow held GvH clones, some first seen in ileum or blood. The study found high graft-versus-host to host-versus-graft clonal ratios in allografts of patients with graft-donor T cell macrochimerism. The study associated peak circulating GvH clone levels with early post-transplant HvG declines.

This material consisted of unstimulated CD4+ T cells sorted from spleen or lymph node cells, taken before intestinal transplant. The V call is TRBV18, the J call TRBJ2-7; D is ambiguous. The sequence was collected from a human donor who received an intestinal transplant. The CDR3 DNA is TGTGCCAGCTCCCCCACAGTCTACGAGCAGTACTTC. Protein sequence: CASSPTVYEQYF.